The 32 T cell receptor beta chains presented below share a single source sample, sequenced in a study of blood T cell repertoires in COVID-19. Only in-frame clones appear in the TCRdb table, and some are missing; sequencing was by immunoSEQ multiplex PCR. The sample has about 490,000 clones; approximately 83% are singletons. The source material was peripheral blood. Receptors originate from a human donor in a cohort sampled during active COVID-19.

The chain carries TRBV5-8 and TRBJ2-2; 8 positions agree with TRBD2. The CDR3 consists of 15 residues. Germline loops: CDR1 SGHTS, CDR2 YDEGEE. Trimming at V came to 4 bases and at J to 3 bases, leaving 5 bases not matched to a gene. The CDR3 reads CASSRGGGYTGELFF. Here the CDR3 DNA reads TGTGCCAGCAGCCGGGGGGGAGGCTACACCGGGGAGCTGTTTTTT.

For this clone: Other DNA sequences in this specimen translate into the identical CDR3. The chain joins TRBV5-1 to TRBJ1-4; 9 nucleotides align to TRBD1. The junction had 5 bases not matched to a gene; V was cut back by 1 base and J by 7 bases. Germline loops: CDR1 SGHRS, CDR2 YFSETQ. The CDR3 runs 15 residues. CDR3 residues: CASSLLGGQGEKLFF. The CDR3 DNA is TGCGCCAGCAGCTTGCTCGGGGGACAGGGTGAAAAACTGTTTTTT. Filled out from reference TRBV5-1 and TRBJ1-4, the complete variable domain reads KAGVTQTPRYLIKTRGQQVTLSCSPISGHRSVSWYQQTPGQGLQFLFEYFSETQRNKGNFPGRFSGRQFSNSRSEMNVSTLELGDSALYLCASSLLGGQGEKLFFGSGTQLSVL.

V and J are TRBV6-6 and TRBJ2-7, with 7 positions matching TRBD1. Germline V CDR1 and CDR2: MNHNY, SVGAGI (reference sequence). After removal of 6 bases from V and 3 bases from J, the junction contained 5 bases not matched to a gene. The CDR3 consists of 13 residues. The CDR3 region has the DNA TGTGCCAGCAGAGAGGGACAGATCTACGAGCAGTACTTC. Protein: CASREGQIYEQYF.

This clone was seen at least ten times. This sample includes further DNA sequences coding for the same CDR3. This chain connects TRBV28 to TRBJ2-7; the D is unclear. Trimming removed 3 bases from V and 3 bases from J, with 3 bases in between. CDR3 length: 11 residues. CDR1 and CDR2 (germline): MDHEN, SYDVKM. The CDR3 coding sequence is TGTGCCAGCAGTTTCTACTACGAGCAGTACTTC. Translated: CASSFYYEQYF.

The CDR3 sequence is CASSPPGVNQPQHF. The CDR3 nucleotides are TGTGCCAGCAGTCCCCCGGGGGTCAATCAGCCCCAGCATTTT. The chain recombines TRBV6-6 with TRBJ1-5; tentatively, D is TRBD1 (5 bases). Germline V gene lookup returns CDR1 MNHNY and CDR2 SVGAGI (reference sequence). Trimming stripped 5 bases from V and 3 bases from J, with 11 bases between. This CDR3 is 14 amino acids long.

This chain uses TRBV28 with TRBJ1-2, with D uncertain. Germline assignment: CDR1 MDHEN and CDR2 SYDVKM. The CDR3 sequence is 12 residues long. Between the trimmed V and J ends, which lost 4 bases and 8 bases, there was a span of 11 bases. The CDR3 DNA sequence: TGTGCCAGCAGTTCGGTTGCGGGAGGCTACACCTTC. This gives the protein CASSSVAGGYTF.

This clone was counted between two and nine times. The chain employs TRBV4-2 and TRBJ1-1; 8 positions agree with TRBD1. The CDR3 runs to 16 residues. Trimming removed 5 bases from V and 0 bases from J; junction bases left unmatched: 8. In germline, CDR1 is LGHNA, CDR2 YNFKEQ. The CDR3 is CASSTADRAVNTEAFF. DNA for the CDR3: TGTGCCAGCAGCACAGCGGACAGGGCAGTGAACACTGAAGCTTTCTTT.

The chain employs TRBV28 and TRBJ1-1; D is undetermined. Trimming removed 10 bases from V and 1 base from J, with 13 bases in between. The CDR3 extends over 13 amino acids. Germline CDR1 is MDHEN and CDR2 is SYDVKM. CDR3 DNA: TGTGCCACCGCGAGTGATCCGAACACTGAAGCTTTCTTT. Translating gives CATASDPNTEAFF.

This chain links TRBV27 with TRBJ2-7; D possibly corresponds to TRBD2 (5 bases). V lost 6 bases, J lost 7 bases, and 25 bases lay in between. Germline CDR1 reads MNHEY; CDR2 reads SMNVEV (reference sequence). The CDR3 loop spans 16 amino acids. The DNA for the CDR3 is TGTGCCAGCAGCTCCCGAAGGGAAACTCCCGAGGGAGAGCAGTACTTC. This encodes CASSSRRETPEGEQYF.

CDR3 coding DNA: TGTGCCGGGCGGATCGGGACAGGGTCGGGCCATGAGCAGTTCTTC. It yields the protein CAGRIGTGSGHEQFF. V gene TRBV2 combines with J gene TRBJ2-1, with 9 bases aligning to TRBD1. With V trimmed by 11 bases and J by 8 bases, 16 bases remained unmatched. This CDR3 contains 15 residues. The germline gives CDR1 SNHLY, CDR2 FYNNEI.

The chain employs TRBV11-2 and TRBJ1-5, with a weak D call TRBD1 (5 bases). This CDR3 has 15 residues. In germline, CDR1 is SGHAT, CDR2 FQNNGV. Trimming removed 5 bases at V and 7 bases at J, with 18 bases between. CDR3 sequence: CASSAQGVAGQPQHF. The CDR3 region has the DNA TGTGCCAGCAGCGCCCAAGGGGTAGCGGGGCAGCCCCAGCATTTT.

The chain links TRBV20-1 to TRBJ2-1; 14 bases map to TRBD2. J gave up 9 bases and V 3 bases, and 4 bases lay outside the gene matches. The CDR3 totals 14 residues. From germline, CDR1 is DFQATT and CDR2 SNEGSKA (reference sequence). The CDR3 here is CSASSTSGRVEQFF. CDR3 nucleotide sequence: TGCAGTGCTAGTTCGACTAGCGGGAGGGTTGAGCAGTTCTTC.

The chain links TRBV6-1 to TRBJ1-5; the D gene is possibly TRBD1 (6 bases). Trimming stripped 1 base from V and 0 bases from J, with 16 bases between. Per the germline V gene, CDR1 is MNHNS and CDR2 is SASEGT. This CDR3 comprises 18 residues. The CDR3 DNA sequence: TGTGCCAGCAGTGAAGGTAGCGGGGGGCCCTATAGCAATCAGCCCCAGCATTTT. This sequence encodes CASSEGSGGPYSNQPQHF.

The chain has TRBV10-3 and TRBJ2-7; D is possibly TRBD2 (6 bases). The germline gives CDR1 ENHRY, CDR2 SYGVKD. The V end lost 0 bases, the J end lost 9 bases, and 12 bases lay between the germline ends. The CDR3 length is 13 residues. Here the CDR3 reads CAISESGNGGQYF. CDR3 DNA: TGTGCCATCAGTGAGTCGGGTAACGGGGGGCAGTACTTC.

The chain links TRBV27 to TRBJ1-4; TRBD1 aligns across 7 bases. J lost 1 base, V lost 5 bases, and 4 bases had no gene match. CDR1 and CDR2 from the germline V gene are MNHEY and SMNVEV (reference sequence). There are 15 residues in the CDR3. This chain's CDR3 is CASSRRDRTNEKLFF. The CDR3 DNA follows: TGTGCCAGCAGTAGAAGGGACAGAACTAATGAAAAACTGTTTTTT. Based on the CDR3 plus reference TRBV27 and TRBJ1-4, the full variable domain is EAQVTQNPRYLITVTGKKLTVTCSQNMNHEYMSWYRQDPGLGLRQIYYSMNVEVTDKGDVPEGYKVSRKEKRNFPLILESPSPNQTSLYFCASSRRDRTNEKLFFGSGTQLSVL.

This sequence joins TRBV18 and TRBJ2-5, with a possible D match to TRBD1 (6 bases). Trimming cost V 5 bases and J 2 bases, with 15 bases left between them. CDR1 and CDR2 (germline): KGHSH, LQKENI. The CDR3 totals 15 residues. The CDR3 here is CASSYSGVEQETQYF. The CDR3, as DNA: TGTGCCAGCTCATACTCAGGGGTGGAACAAGAGACCCAGTACTTC.

V gene TRBV5-4 combines with J gene TRBJ2-1; 13 bases map to TRBD2. CDR1 and CDR2 (germline): SGHNT, YYREEE (reference sequence). Trimming removed 0 bases from V and 12 bases from J; junction bases left unmatched: 6. The CDR3 runs to 15 residues. CDR3 DNA: TGTGCCAGCAGCTTGGAAGGACTAGCGGGAGAACGGCAGTTCTTC. Its translation is CASSLEGLAGERQFF.

The chain recombines TRBV19 with TRBJ2-1, with D possibly being TRBD1 (5 bases). The CDR3 extends over 15 amino acids. CDR1 and CDR2 from the germline V gene are LNHDA and SQIVND (reference sequence). V dropped 8 bases and J dropped 5 bases, with 19 bases sitting between them. CDR3 region: CASQGSHFMHNEQFF. CDR3 DNA sequence: TGTGCCAGTCAGGGTAGTCATTTTATGCACAATGAGCAGTTCTTC.

The J gene is TRBJ2-7, the V gene TRBV6-7; the match to TRBD2 covers 13 bases. TRBV6-7 is sorted into the ORF group, with uncertain function. This CDR3 has 15 residues. V gave up 4 bases and J gave up 9 bases; unmatched junction bases: 9. In nucleotides, the CDR3 is TGTGCCAGCAGTTCCCCCGGGACTAGCGGGACCATGCAGTACTTC. Translating gives CASSSPGTSGTMQYF.

This sequence joins TRBV29-1 and TRBJ2-5; D unresolved. This CDR3 spans 12 amino acids. Germline values: CDR1 SQVTM, CDR2 ANQGSEA. Trimming cost V 3 bases and J 2 bases, with 7 bases left between them. The CDR3 DNA reads TGCAGCGTTGACGGTCTACAAGAGACCCAGTACTTC. Translation gives CSVDGLQETQYF.

V is TRBV6-5 and J is TRBJ2-7, with D possibly matching TRBD2 (5 bases). Deletions cut 2 bases from V and 3 bases from J, with 14 bases between. CDR1 is MNHEY, CDR2 SVGAGI, per germline. This CDR3 has 15 residues. CDR3 sequence (DNA): TGTGCCAGCAGTTACAAGGCTAGAGGGCTCTACGAGCAGTACTTC. It yields the protein CASSYKARGLYEQYF.

The rearrangement links TRBV27 to TRBJ2-7, with 7 bases matching TRBD2. From germline, CDR1 is MNHEY and CDR2 SMNVEV (reference sequence). This CDR3 region has 15 residues. J was trimmed by 3 bases and V by 5 bases; bases with no gene match: 10. CDR3 residues: CASSTSGTTIYEQYF. Here the CDR3 DNA reads TGTGCCAGCAGTACTTCCGGGACTACAATCTACGAGCAGTACTTC.

The chain links TRBV7-2 to TRBJ1-2; TRBD1 might be the D (6 bases). V shed 4 bases and J shed 1 base, with 13 bases lying between them. The CDR3 has 15 amino acids. CDR1 SGHTA and CDR2 FQGNSA come from the germline V gene. In DNA, the CDR3 is TGTGCCAGCAGCTCATCTGGGACACATAACTATGGCTACACCTTC. The encoded protein is CASSSSGTHNYGYTF.

This sequence joins TRBV5-1 and TRBJ2-3; 7 positions match TRBD2. There are 16 residues in the CDR3. V dropped 0 bases and J dropped 2; count of bases not matched to a gene: 6. Germline V gene data show CDR1 as SGHRS and CDR2 as YFSETQ. CDR3 residues: CASSLEVAGTTDTQYF. The CDR3 nucleotides are TGCGCCAGCAGCTTGGAAGTAGCGGGTACCACAGATACGCAGTATTTT.

Comments on this clone: The junction differs from germline at one of its ends, possibly a read error. The chain joins TRBV7-7 to TRBJ2-2; 8 bases match TRBD2. The CDR3 totals 16 residues. Germline-derived CDR1 and CDR2 are SSHAT and FNYEAQ (reference sequence). The CDR3 protein is CASSLDWAGGTGELFF. CDR3 nucleotides: TGTGCTAGCAGCTTAGATTGGGCGGGAGGCACCGGGGAGCTGTTTTTT.

The rearrangement joins TRBV6-6 to TRBJ1-1, with TRBD1 as a possible D gene (6 bases). The CDR3 runs to 14 residues. The germline CDR1 and CDR2 sequences are MNHNY and SVGAGI (reference sequence). Trimming removed 7 bases from V and 4 bases from J, with 16 bases in between. CDR3 protein: CASNLKQGGTEAFF. DNA for the CDR3: TGTGCCAGCAACCTAAAACAGGGCGGCACTGAAGCTTTCTTT.

CDR3 coding DNA: TGTGCCAGCTCACCACCGGGACTAGCGGGAGAGGCGGGCGAGCAGTACTTC. Its protein is CASSPPGLAGEAGEQYF. The rearrangement links TRBV18 to TRBJ2-7; 14 nucleotides agree with TRBD2. CDR1 KGHSH and CDR2 LQKENI come from the germline V gene. The V gene end was trimmed by 0 bases and the J gene end by 6 bases; junction bases not matched to a gene: 7. The CDR3 extends over 17 amino acids.

The chain is built from TRBV10-2 and TRBJ2-1, with 8 bases that match TRBD1. Germline loops: CDR1 WSHSY, CDR2 SAAADI. V shed 3 bases, J shed 8 bases, and the junction held 12 bases outside the gene matches. The CDR3 loop spans 16 amino acids. The DNA of the CDR3 is TGCGCCAGCAGTGACAGGGGGCGAAGTGGGTCCGATGAGCAGTTCTTC. Protein sequence: CASSDRGRSGSDEQFF.

This rearrangement joins TRBV7-6 to TRBJ1-6, with D unclear. CDR1 is SGHVS and CDR2 is FNYEAQ in the germline V gene. V was clipped by 5 bases and J by 0 bases, with 8 bases between them. CDR3 length: 15 amino acids. In DNA form, the CDR3 reads TGTGCCAGCAGCGGAGTAAGCTCCTATAATTCACCCCTCCACTTT. It codes for CASSGVSSYNSPLHF.

The sample holds a few counts of this clone. The chain recombines TRBV27 with TRBJ2-5, with TRBD1 matching over 7 bases. The ends lost 4 bases at V and 2 bases at J; junction bases unmatched: 4. This CDR3 region has 14 residues. The germline V gene encodes CDR1 MNHEY and CDR2 SMNVEV (reference sequence). For the CDR3, the DNA is TGTGCCAGCAGTTCGGGACAGACGCAAGAGACCCAGTACTTC. Translation gives CASSSGQTQETQYF.

This chain links TRBV7-2 with TRBJ1-1; 7 nucleotides match TRBD1. V gave up 3 bases and J gave up 5 bases; unmatched junction bases: 6. Germline V gene sequence: CDR1 SGHTA, CDR2 FQGNSA. CDR3 length: 14 residues. CDR3 bases: TGTGCCAGCAGCTTCCGGGACAGTAATACTGAAGCTTTCTTT. Amino acid sequence: CASSFRDSNTEAFF.

This rearrangement joins TRBV5-1 to TRBJ2-1; D ambiguous. The V end was cut by 0 bases, the J end by 4 bases, with 11 bases between. The CDR3 covers 15 residues. The germline CDR1 and CDR2 sequences are SGHRS and YFSETQ. The CDR3 is CASSLEADTYNEQFF. CDR3 in DNA: TGCGCCAGCAGCTTGGAGGCGGATACATACAATGAGCAGTTCTTC.